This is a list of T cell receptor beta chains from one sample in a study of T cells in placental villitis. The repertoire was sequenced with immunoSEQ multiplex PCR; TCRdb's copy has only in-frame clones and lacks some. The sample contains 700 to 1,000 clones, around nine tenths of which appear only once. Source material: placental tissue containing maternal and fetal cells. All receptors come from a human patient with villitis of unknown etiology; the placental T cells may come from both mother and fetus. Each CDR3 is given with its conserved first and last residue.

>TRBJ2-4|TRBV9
CASSVGGPIQENIQYF
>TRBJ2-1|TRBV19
CASSIRTSGGGEQFF
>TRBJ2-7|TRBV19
CASSLGTGSYEQYF
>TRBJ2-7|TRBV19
CASSGGMWVEQYF
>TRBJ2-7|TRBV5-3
CARSLRRREQYF
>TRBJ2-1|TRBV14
CASSPRRTSRPTNEQFF
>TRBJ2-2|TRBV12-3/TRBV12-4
CASSWGPGELFF
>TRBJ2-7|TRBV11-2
CASTPLGGFSYEQYF
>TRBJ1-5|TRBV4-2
CASSQGDRVVQPQHF
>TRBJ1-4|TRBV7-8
CASGKGGEKLFF
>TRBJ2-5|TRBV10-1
CASRTGGETQYF